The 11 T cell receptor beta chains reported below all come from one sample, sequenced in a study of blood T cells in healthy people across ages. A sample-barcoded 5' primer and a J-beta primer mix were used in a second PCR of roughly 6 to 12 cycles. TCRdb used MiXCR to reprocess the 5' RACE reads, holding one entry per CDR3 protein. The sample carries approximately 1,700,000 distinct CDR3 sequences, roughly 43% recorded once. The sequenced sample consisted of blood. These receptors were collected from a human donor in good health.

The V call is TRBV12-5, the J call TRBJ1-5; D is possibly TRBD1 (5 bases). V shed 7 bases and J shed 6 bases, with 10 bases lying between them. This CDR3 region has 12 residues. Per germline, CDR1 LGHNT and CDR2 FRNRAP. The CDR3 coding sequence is TGTGCTAGTGCCGCGGGGGTTCAGCCCCAGCATTTT. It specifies CASAAGVQPQHF. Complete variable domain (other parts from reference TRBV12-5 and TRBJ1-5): DARVTQTPRHKVTEMGQEVTMRCQPILGHNTVFWYRQTMMQGLELLAYFRNRAPLDDSGMPKDRFSAEMPDATLATLKIQPSEPRDSAVYFCASAAGVQPQHFGDGTRLSIL.

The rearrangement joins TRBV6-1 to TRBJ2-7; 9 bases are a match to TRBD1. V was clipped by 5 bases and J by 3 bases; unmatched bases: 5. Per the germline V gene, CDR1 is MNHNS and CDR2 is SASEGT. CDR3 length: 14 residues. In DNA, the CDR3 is TGTGCCAGCAGTTTGACAGGGGGAGTCTACGAGCAGTACTTC. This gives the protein CASSLTGGVYEQYF.

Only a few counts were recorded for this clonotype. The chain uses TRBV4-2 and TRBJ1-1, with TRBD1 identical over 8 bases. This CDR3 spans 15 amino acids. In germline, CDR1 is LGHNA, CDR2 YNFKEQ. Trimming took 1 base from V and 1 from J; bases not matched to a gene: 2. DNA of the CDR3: TGTGCCAGCAGCCAAGTTACAGGGGGGAACACTGAAGCTTTCTTT. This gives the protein CASSQVTGGNTEAFF.

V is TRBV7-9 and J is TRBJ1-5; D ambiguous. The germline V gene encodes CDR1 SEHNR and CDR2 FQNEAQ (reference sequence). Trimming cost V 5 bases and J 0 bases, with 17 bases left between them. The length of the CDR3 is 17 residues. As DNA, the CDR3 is TGTGCCAGCAGCCCCTACATTCCACCAAATAGCAATCAGCCCCAGCATTTT. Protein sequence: CASSPYIPPNSNQPQHF.

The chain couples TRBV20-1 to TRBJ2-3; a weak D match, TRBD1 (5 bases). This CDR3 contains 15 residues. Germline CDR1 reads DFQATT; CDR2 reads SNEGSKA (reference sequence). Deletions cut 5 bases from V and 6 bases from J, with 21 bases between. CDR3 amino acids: CSAPDRTGPWDTQYF. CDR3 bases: TGCAGTGCTCCGGACCGAACAGGTCCCTGGGATACGCAGTATTTT.

CDR3 sequence reads: CASSKSGRQETQYF. For the CDR3, the DNA is TGTGCCAGCAGTAAATCCGGACGGCAAGAGACCCAGTACTTC. This chain joins TRBV6-6 and TRBJ2-5, with no clear D. The CDR3 spans 14 residues. V was shortened by 5 bases and J by 2 bases, with 12 bases between the two germline ends. CDR1 MNHNY and CDR2 SVGAGI come from the germline V gene (reference sequence).

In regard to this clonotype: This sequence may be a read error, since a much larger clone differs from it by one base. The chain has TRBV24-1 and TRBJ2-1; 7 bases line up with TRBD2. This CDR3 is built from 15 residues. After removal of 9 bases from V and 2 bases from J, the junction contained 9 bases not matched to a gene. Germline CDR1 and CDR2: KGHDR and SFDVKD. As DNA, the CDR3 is TGTGCCACCGCCGGCGGGAGTGGGGCCTACAATGAGCAGTTCTTC. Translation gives CATAGGSGAYNEQFF.

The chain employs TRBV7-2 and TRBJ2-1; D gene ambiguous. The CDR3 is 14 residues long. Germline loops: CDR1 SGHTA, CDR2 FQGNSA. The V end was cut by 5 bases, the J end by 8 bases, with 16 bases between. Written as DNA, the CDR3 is TGTGCCAGCAGCCCCATCCCCCGGCCTTATGAGCAGTTCTTC. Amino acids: CASSPIPRPYEQFF. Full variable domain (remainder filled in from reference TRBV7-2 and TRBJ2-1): GAGVSQSPSNKVTEKGKDVELRCDPISGHTALYWYRQSLGQGLEFLIYFQGNSAPDKSGLPSDRFSAERTGGSVSTLTIQRTQQEDSAVYLCASSPIPRPYEQFFGPGTRLTVL.

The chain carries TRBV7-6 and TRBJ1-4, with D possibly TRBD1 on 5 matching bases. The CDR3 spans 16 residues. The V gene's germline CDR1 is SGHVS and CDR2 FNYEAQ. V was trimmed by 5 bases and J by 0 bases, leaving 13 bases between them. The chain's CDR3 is CASSPDRIATNEKLFF. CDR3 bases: TGTGCCAGCAGCCCCGACAGAATCGCAACTAATGAAAAACTGTTTTTT.

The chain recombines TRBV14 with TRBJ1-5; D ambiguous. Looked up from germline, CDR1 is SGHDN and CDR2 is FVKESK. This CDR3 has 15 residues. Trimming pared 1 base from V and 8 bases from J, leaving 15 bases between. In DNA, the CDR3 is TGTGCCAGCAGCCAAGGCGGCGGTCCCTGGGAGCCCCAGCATTTT. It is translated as CASSQGGGPWEPQHF.

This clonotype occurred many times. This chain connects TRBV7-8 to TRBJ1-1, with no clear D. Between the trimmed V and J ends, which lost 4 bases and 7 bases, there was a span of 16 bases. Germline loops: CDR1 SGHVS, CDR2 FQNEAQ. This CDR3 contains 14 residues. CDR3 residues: CASSSLGSKSEAFF. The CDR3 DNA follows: TGTGCCAGCAGCTCCCTTGGGAGCAAGAGTGAAGCTTTCTTT.